These 14 T cell receptor beta chains originate from one sample sequenced in a study of blood T cell repertoires in COVID-19. Method: immunoSEQ multiplex PCR; TCRdb's copy keeps in-frame clones and lacks some. The sample contains about 150,000 clones, about 88% of which appear only once. Sequencing was performed on peripheral blood. Receptors originate from a man aged 45 to 65 who had recovered from COVID-19.

About this clone itself: Other DNA sequences within the sample encode an identical CDR3. V is TRBV19 and J is TRBJ2-3, with 8 bases aligning to TRBD1. This CDR3 region has 14 residues. The germline V gene encodes CDR1 LNHDA and CDR2 SQIVND (reference sequence). The trim removed 3 bases at V and 3 bases at J, leaving 2 bases unmatched. For the CDR3, the DNA is TGTGCCAGTAGTATCGGACAGGGTACAGATACGCAGTATTTT. Its translation: CASSIGQGTDTQYF.

This chain links TRBV5-1 with TRBJ2-1; D not certain. Germline CDR1 is SGHRS and CDR2 is YFSETQ. With 1 base removed from V and 5 bases from J, the gap between germline ends came to 4 bases. CDR3 length: 12 amino acids. This chain's CDR3 is CASSLPDNEQFF. In nucleotides, the CDR3 is TGCGCCAGCAGCTTGCCGGACAATGAGCAGTTCTTC.

This clone was recorded only once. J is TRBJ2-7 and V is TRBV29-1; TRBD1 agrees at 8 bases. Germline CDR1 and CDR2: SQVTM and ANQGSEA. The CDR3 has 14 residues. The trim removed 4 bases at V and 2 bases at J, leaving 7 bases unmatched. CDR3 DNA sequence: TGCAGCGTTGGGAGGACAGGGTATCCCTACGAGCAGTACTTC. Translating it yields CSVGRTGYPYEQYF.

This clone occurred once. V is TRBV2 and J is TRBJ1-1; D ambiguous. V lost 8 bases and J lost 11, with 18 bases in between. This CDR3 region has 12 residues. Per germline, CDR1 SNHLY and CDR2 FYNNEI. CDR3 in DNA: TGTGCCAGCCGCTCTGAGGGCTTGAAGGCTTTCTTT. Translation: CASRSEGLKAFF.

This clone has only one observation. The J gene is TRBJ1-1, the V gene TRBV7-3; 11 bases align to TRBD1. This CDR3 has 15 amino acids. V was clipped by 5 bases and J by 4 bases; unmatched bases: 6. Germline assignment: CDR1 SGHTA and CDR2 FQGTGA. CDR3: CASSTRTGGSTEAFF. CDR3 DNA: TGTGCCAGCAGCACCCGGACAGGGGGCAGCACTGAAGCTTTCTTT.

The chain combines TRBV6-5 with TRBJ2-7, with 9 bases that match TRBD2. J lost 2 bases, V lost 2 bases, and 7 bases had no gene match. Germline CDR1 MNHEY, CDR2 SVGAGI. The CDR3 runs 16 residues. This CDR3 reads CASSYGLAGAPYEQYF. DNA for the CDR3: TGTGCCAGCAGTTACGGGTTAGCGGGAGCCCCCTACGAGCAGTACTTC.

This chain connects TRBV10-2 to TRBJ2-7, with D possibly matching TRBD1 (5 bases). Germline V gene sequence: CDR1 WSHSY, CDR2 SAAADI. The V end lost 0 bases, the J end lost 2 bases, and 8 bases lay between the germline ends. This CDR3 spans 14 amino acids. The CDR3 bases are TGCGCCAGCAGTGAGTCGCAGGGCGCCTACGAGCAGTACTTC. It yields the protein CASSESQGAYEQYF.

V gene TRBV6-2 or TRBV6-3 combines with J gene TRBJ2-5; the match to TRBD2 covers 12 bases. CDR1 and CDR2 from the germline V gene are MNHEY and SVGEGT. CDR3 size: 17 residues. J gave up 2 bases and V 5 bases, and 9 bases lay outside the gene matches. CDR3 amino acids: CASSPPGLAGSQETQYF. CDR3 DNA: TGTGCCAGCAGTCCACCCGGACTAGCGGGGTCGCAAGAGACCCAGTACTTC.

This chain uses TRBV19 with TRBJ2-5, with 8 bases identical to TRBD2. The V gene's germline CDR1 is LNHDA and CDR2 SQIVND (reference sequence). The CDR3 spans 19 residues. V dropped 3 bases and J dropped 2; count of bases not matched to a gene: 17. As DNA, the CDR3 is TGTGCCAGTAGTATGATCTTGGTAGCGGGGAACCGTACGCAAGAGACCCAGTACTTC. This codes for CASSMILVAGNRTQETQYF. Variable domain in full (rest from reference TRBV19 and TRBJ2-5): DGGITQSPKYLFRKEGQNVTLSCEQNLNHDAMYWYRQDPGQGLRLIYYSQIVNDFQKGDIAEGYSVSREKKESFPLTVTSAQKNPTAFYLCASSMILVAGNRTQETQYFGPGTRLLVL.

The chain links TRBV7-2 to TRBJ1-4, with D perhaps TRBD1 (6 bases). The germline CDR1 and CDR2 sequences are SGHTA and FQGNSA. V lost 5 bases and J 8 bases, leaving 18 bases between the germline ends. This CDR3 is 15 amino acids long. Here the CDR3 reads CASSPTRDTWEKLFF. The DNA of the CDR3 is TGTGCCAGCAGCCCCACCCGGGACACCTGGGAAAAACTGTTTTTT.

The chain combines TRBV30 with TRBJ1-4; D is uncertain. The CDR3 spans 16 residues. Trimming took 1 base from V and 2 from J, leaving 14 bases between them. Germline V gene sequence: CDR1 GTSNPN, CDR2 SVGIG (reference sequence). Written as DNA, the CDR3 is TGTGCCTGGAGTGGGGCATCAGTTTCGACTAATGAAAAACTGTTTTTT. Protein sequence: CAWSGASVSTNEKLFF.

This rearrangement joins TRBV9 to TRBJ2-1, with a tentative D call TRBD1 (7 bases). Trimming removed 3 bases at V and 4 bases at J, with 17 bases between. The CDR3 contains 16 residues. Germline assignment: CDR1 SGDLS and CDR2 YYNGEE. The CDR3 protein is CASSGGGSGPYNEQFF. The CDR3, as DNA: TGTGCCAGCAGCGGAGGGGGCAGCGGGCCGTACAATGAGCAGTTCTTC.

This clone was recorded only once. The chain uses TRBV3-1 (or the pseudogene TRBV3-2) and TRBJ2-7; 7 bases match TRBD2. V lost 3 bases and J lost 2; bases outside the gene matches: 4. CDR3 length: 14 residues. Germline values: CDR1 LGHDT, CDR2 YNNKEL (reference sequence). CDR3 coding DNA: TGTGCCAGCAGCCATCTGGGGGGGGCCTACGAGCAGTACTTC. This encodes CASSHLGGAYEQYF.

V gene TRBV5-1 combines with J gene TRBJ2-5, with D possibly being TRBD1 (6 bases). This CDR3 region has 15 residues. CDR1 and CDR2 from the germline V gene are SGHRS and YFSETQ. The germline V and J ends were trimmed by 0 bases and 3 bases, with 12 bases remaining between them. CDR3 protein: CASSLGGTGKETQYF. CDR3 nucleotides: TGCGCCAGCAGCTTGGGTGGTACAGGGAAAGAGACCCAGTACTTC.